These 16 T cell receptor beta chains came from one sample sequenced in a study of cytomegalovirus exposure and HLA in healthy donors. PCR involved 60 Vbeta and 13 Jbeta primers. Data came from immunoSEQ multiplex PCR; TCRdb stores just in-frame clones and leaves some out. The sample lists approximately 190,000 clones, roughly four fifths seen once, with roughly 0.098% in the top ten. The specimen was PBMCs. Receptors were obtained from a boy aged 2 to 10 in good health and CMV-seronegative.

This rearrangement joins TRBV10-3 to TRBJ1-1; perhaps TRBD1 as D (6 bases). Looked up from germline, CDR1 is ENHRY and CDR2 is SYGVKD. The CDR3 covers 14 residues. The V end was cut by 0 bases, the J end by 6 bases, with 11 bases between. The CDR3 region is CAISESRQVAEAFF. CDR3 nucleotide sequence: TGTGCCATCAGTGAGTCACGACAGGTGGCTGAAGCTTTCTTT.

V gene TRBV7-9 combines with J gene TRBJ1-6; possible D gene TRBD1, 5 bases. The CDR3 runs 13 residues. Germline-derived CDR1 and CDR2 are SEHNR and FQNEAQ (reference sequence). Trimming removed 3 bases from V and 14 bases from J, with 14 bases in between. As DNA, the CDR3 is TGTGCCAGCAGCTTGGGTCAGCAGGGCACCCTCCACTTT. It encodes CASSLGQQGTLHF. Supplemented by reference TRBV7-9 and TRBJ1-6, the full variable domain reads DTGVSQNPRHKITKRGQNVTFRCDPISEHNRLYWYRQTLGQGPEFLTYFQNEAQLEKSRLLSDRFSAERPKGSFSTLEIQRTEQGDSAMYLCASSLGQQGTLHFGNGTRLTVT.

This sequence joins TRBV10-1 and TRBJ1-1, with TRBD1 as a possible D gene (5 bases). CDR3 size: 12 residues. Germline V CDR1 and CDR2: WNHNN, SYGVQD (reference sequence). The ends were cut back, 3 bases at V and 8 bases at J, with 10 bases in the middle. The CDR3 loop is CASSEQTAEAFF. The CDR3, as DNA: TGCGCCAGCAGTGAACAGACAGCAGAAGCTTTCTTT.

The chain carries TRBV6-5 and TRBJ1-2, with D perhaps TRBD1 (5 bases). Germline CDR1 is MNHEY and CDR2 is SVGAGI. V was shortened by 7 bases and J by 4 bases, with 16 bases between the two germline ends. The CDR3 consists of 14 residues. CDR3 region: CASTGHFLGYGYTF. CDR3 sequence (DNA): TGTGCCAGCACCGGACACTTTCTGGGCTATGGCTACACCTTC.

The V call is TRBV30, the J call TRBJ1-1; 8 bases align to TRBD1. CDR1 and CDR2 (germline): GTSNPN, SVGIG (reference sequence). V was pared by 2 bases and J by 5 bases, with 4 bases of the junction left unmatched. The CDR3 is 13 amino acids. CDR3 sequence reads: CAWSLTGETEAFF. The CDR3 region has the DNA TGTGCCTGGAGTTTGACAGGGGAGACTGAAGCTTTCTTT.

The J gene is TRBJ2-7, the V gene TRBV10-3, with D perhaps matching TRBD1 (5 bases). The germline gives CDR1 ENHRY, CDR2 SYGVKD. Trimming cost V 4 bases and J 7 bases, with 14 bases left between them. The CDR3 spans 13 residues. CDR3 sequence (DNA): TGTGCCATCAGTGCCGTTGGTAGGGGTGAGCAGTACTTC. It codes for CAISAVGRGEQYF.

The V gene is TRBV30, the J gene TRBJ1-1; D not resolved. The CDR3 has 14 amino acids. Germline-derived CDR1 and CDR2 are GTSNPN and SVGIG (reference sequence). V shed 0 bases and J shed 4 bases, with 12 bases lying between them. The CDR3 DNA reads as TGTGCCTGGAGTGTAAAGAGAGGTGCCACTGAAGCTTTCTTT. Encoded protein: CAWSVKRGATEAFF.

V gene TRBV10-3 combines with J gene TRBJ1-6; D uncertain. The CDR3 covers 13 residues. V was trimmed by 6 bases and J by 0 bases, leaving 3 bases between them. Germline V gives CDR1 ENHRY, CDR2 SYGVKD. This CDR3 reads CAISSSYNSPLHF. DNA for the CDR3: TGTGCCATCAGCTCCTCCTATAATTCACCCCTCCACTTT.

CDR3 residues: CASSMAGKSSYNSPLHF. As DNA, the CDR3 is TGTGCCAGTAGTATGGCAGGCAAAAGCTCCTATAATTCACCCCTCCACTTT. V is TRBV19 and J is TRBJ1-6; no firm D call. The CDR3 has 17 residues. CDR1 is LNHDA, CDR2 SQIVND, per germline (reference sequence). Trimming removed 3 bases at V and 0 bases at J, with 12 bases between.

The chain links TRBV2 to TRBJ1-2; possible D gene TRBD1, 6 bases. The germline V and J ends were trimmed by 6 bases and 4 bases, with 18 bases remaining between them. Per the germline V gene, CDR1 is SNHLY and CDR2 is FYNNEI. The CDR3 runs 15 residues. As DNA, the CDR3 is TGTGCCAGCAGAACGAGGGACACCCTCCCCTATGGCTACACCTTC. This codes for CASRTRDTLPYGYTF.

The chain recombines TRBV19 with TRBJ1-5; unclear D gene. The CDR3 runs 13 residues. V lost 9 bases to trimming and J lost 0 bases, with 9 bases between them. Germline CDR1 LNHDA, CDR2 SQIVND (reference sequence). CDR3 amino acids: CASNSRSNQPQHF. For the CDR3, the DNA is TGTGCCAGCAACTCACGTAGCAATCAGCCCCAGCATTTT. The full variable domain, completed using reference TRBV19 and TRBJ1-5, is DGGITQSPKYLFRKEGQNVTLSCEQNLNHDAMYWYRQDPGQGLRLIYYSQIVNDFQKGDIAEGYSVSREKKESFPLTVTSAQKNPTAFYLCASNSRSNQPQHFGDGTRLSIL.

This CDR3 reads CASSLWGGASYNEQFF. CDR3 in DNA: TGTGCCAGCAGTTTATGGGGGGGGGCCTCCTACAATGAGCAGTTCTTC. This rearrangement joins TRBV27 to TRBJ2-1; D possibly corresponds to TRBD2 (7 bases). The V and J ends lost 1 base and 0 bases respectively, with 10 bases between them. Germline-derived CDR1 and CDR2 are MNHEY and SMNVEV (reference sequence). The CDR3 has 16 amino acids.

Note on this clone: Other DNA sequences in this sample translate to the same CDR3. V is TRBV6-4 and J is TRBJ1-2; 7 bases fit TRBD1. The CDR3 extends over 15 amino acids. Trimming took 4 bases from V and 1 from J; bases not matched to a gene: 6. CDR1 is MRHNA, CDR2 SNTAGT, per germline. The CDR3 DNA is TGTGCCAGCAGTGCCTCAGGGGGGGTTAACTATGGCTACACCTTC. Translating gives CASSASGGVNYGYTF.

This clone has more than one count but fewer than ten. V and J are TRBV7-3 and TRBJ2-1; 11 nucleotides line up with TRBD2. V lost 0 bases, J lost 8 bases, and 9 bases stayed unmatched. The length of the CDR3 is 17 residues. The V gene's germline CDR1 is SGHTA and CDR2 FQGTGA. As DNA, the CDR3 is TGTGCCAGCAGCTTAACGTCAGGTAGCGGGGGGGCCTATGAGCAGTTCTTC. Translating gives CASSLTSGSGGAYEQFF.

This clone was observed a single time. The chain has TRBV7-3 and TRBJ2-2; no definite D call. The germline V and J ends were trimmed by 2 bases and 0 bases, with 10 bases remaining between them. The germline V gene has CDR1 SGHTA and CDR2 FQGTGA. CDR3 length: 16 amino acids. The CDR3 loop reads CASSLLASPNTGELFF. The CDR3 DNA sequence: TGTGCCAGCAGCTTATTGGCCTCACCGAACACCGGGGAGCTGTTTTTT.

The gene calls are TRBV20-1 and TRBJ2-5; a weak D match, TRBD2 (5 bases). V shed 7 bases and J shed 2 bases, with 8 bases lying between them. Looked up from germline, CDR1 is DFQATT and CDR2 is SNEGSKA (reference sequence). The CDR3 runs to 11 residues. The CDR3 region has the DNA TGCAGTGTTGACTATCAAGAGACCCAGTACTTC. Its translation: CSVDYQETQYF.